This TCR beta chain is from a study of blood T cell repertoires in COVID-19. Whole-study context: Sample material is recorded as cDNA or gDNA derived from T cells, B-cell-depleted T cells, or PBMCs.

It was during active infection that Seattle patients were enrolled and then longitudinally followed. Using immunoSEQ multiplex PCR, the repertoire was profiled, and TCRdb retains in-frame clones only, with some absent. In the table there are about 54,000 clones, 87% of which are singletons. Germline V lookup: CDR1 LGHNT, CDR2 FRNRAP. The CDR3 covers 15 residues. V trimming: 6 bases; J trimming: 2 bases; junction bases outside the gene matches: 9. This clone has more than one count but fewer than ten. Sequencing used peripheral blood. The chain has TRBV12-5 and TRBJ2-7, with 8 bases fitting TRBD1. The sequence derives from a man in his forties with COVID-19, enrolled during active disease. The CDR3 is CASGQTGAGAYEQYF. In DNA form, the CDR3 reads TGTGCTAGTGGGCAGACAGGGGCGGGCGCCTACGAGCAGTACTTC.